This is a list of T cell receptor beta chains from one sample in a study of identical twins. TCRdb redid the calling of the 5' RACE reads with MiXCR, one entry per CDR3 protein. In the table there are about 1.7 million distinct CDR3 sequences, under 35% of which are singletons. Sequenced sample: cord blood. The source of these receptors is a newborn girl in good health. CDR3s include the opening cysteine and the closing phenylalanine or tryptophan. Fields, in order: J gene, D gene, clone size, V gene, CDR3 DNA, CDR3 protein. The D gene is left open where the match is weak. Clone size is not always given. Where it is, it says once, few, many or a class for expanded clones.

j_gene: TRBJ1-1; d_gene: NA; abundance: NA; v_gene: TRBV20-1; CDR3nt: TGCAGTGCTAGAAATTCATGGGGGAGAAACACTGAAGCTTTCTTT; CDR3aa: CSARNSWGRNTEAFF
j_gene: TRBJ1-2; d_gene: NA; abundance: many; v_gene: TRBV24-1; CDR3nt: TGTGCCACCAGTGATTCCGGACAATATGGCTACACCTTC; CDR3aa: CATSDSGQYGYTF
j_gene: TRBJ2-7; d_gene: NA; abundance: NA; v_gene: TRBV4-1; CDR3nt: TGCGCCAGCAGCCAAGAACGTGGTTATTACAATGAGCAGTACTTC; CDR3aa: CASSQERGYYNEQYF
j_gene: TRBJ2-7; d_gene: NA; abundance: few; v_gene: TRBV28; CDR3nt: TGTGCCAGCAGTCTGGCCCCAGCCGAGCAGTACTTC; CDR3aa: CASSLAPAEQYF
j_gene: TRBJ1-5; d_gene: NA; abundance: many; v_gene: TRBV5-1; CDR3nt: TGCGCCAGCAGCTTGTTTGGGGGCAATCAGCCCCAGCATTTT; CDR3aa: CASSLFGGNQPQHF
j_gene: TRBJ2-7; d_gene: NA; abundance: NA; v_gene: TRBV3-1; CDR3nt: TGTGCCAGCAGCCAAGTACACCTCGCCTACGAGCAGTACTTC; CDR3aa: CASSQVHLAYEQYF
j_gene: TRBJ1-1; d_gene: NA; abundance: NA; v_gene: TRBV7-9; CDR3nt: TGTGCCAGCAGCTTACGAGGAAGGGGACCGAACACTGAAGCTTTCTTT; CDR3aa: CASSLRGRGPNTEAFF
j_gene: TRBJ2-3; d_gene: NA; abundance: NA; v_gene: TRBV6-1; CDR3nt: TGTGCCAGCAGTGAAGTGAGCGGTCCGGGCACAGATACGCAGTATTTT; CDR3aa: CASSEVSGPGTDTQYF
j_gene: TRBJ1-2; d_gene: NA; abundance: once; v_gene: TRBV7-9; CDR3nt: TGTGCCAGCAGCTCCCGGACACTTCTCGAGGGCTACACCTTC; CDR3aa: CASSSRTLLEGYTF
j_gene: TRBJ1-6; d_gene: NA; abundance: NA; v_gene: TRBV7-9; CDR3nt: TGTGCCAGCACCCGTGGGGATTCACCCCTCCACTTT; CDR3aa: CASTRGDSPLHF
j_gene: TRBJ1-5; d_gene: TRBD1; abundance: few; v_gene: TRBV7-7; CDR3nt: TGTGCTAGCAGCTTAGCGCAGGACAGGGGACACTGGGGGAATCAGCCCCAGCATTTT; CDR3aa: CASSLAQDRGHWGNQPQHF
j_gene: TRBJ1-6; d_gene: NA; abundance: few; v_gene: TRBV27; CDR3nt: TGTGCCAGCAGTTTCCAGGGACGATCACCCCTCCACTTT; CDR3aa: CASSFQGRSPLHF
j_gene: TRBJ2-5; d_gene: TRBD2; abundance: NA; v_gene: TRBV2; CDR3nt: TGTGCCAGCAGAGGTACTAGCGGGGGGTACAATGAGCAGTACTTC; CDR3aa: CASRGTSGGYNEQYF
j_gene: TRBJ2-1; d_gene: NA; abundance: few; v_gene: TRBV5-1; CDR3nt: TGCGCCAGCAGCCCCCCCCTTGGGGGCCCCTCAAGCGATCAGTTCTTC; CDR3aa: CASSPPLGGPSSDQFF
j_gene: TRBJ2-3; d_gene: TRBD2; abundance: NA; v_gene: TRBV3-1; CDR3nt: TGTGCCAGCAGCCCAGACCCGGGACTATACACAGATACGCAGTATTTT; CDR3aa: CASSPDPGLYTDTQYF
j_gene: TRBJ1-1; d_gene: TRBD1; abundance: few; v_gene: TRBV19; CDR3nt: TGTGCCAGTAAGGACAGGATGGACACTGAAGCTTTCTTT; CDR3aa: CASKDRMDTEAFF
j_gene: TRBJ2-1; d_gene: TRBD2; abundance: few; v_gene: TRBV10-2; CDR3nt: TGCGCCAGCACCCGACTAGCGGGATGGGTCAATGAGCAGTTCTTC; CDR3aa: CASTRLAGWVNEQFF
j_gene: TRBJ2-1; d_gene: TRBD1; abundance: NA; v_gene: TRBV7-9; CDR3nt: TGTGCCAGCAGCCAAAGGGGACAGGGGGCCTGGAATGAGCAGTTCTTC; CDR3aa: CASSQRGQGAWNEQFF
j_gene: TRBJ1-6; d_gene: NA; abundance: NA; v_gene: TRBV10-3; CDR3nt: TGTGCCATCAGTGAGTCGGGGGGGCAGAATTCACCCCTCCACTTT; CDR3aa: CAISESGGQNSPLHF
j_gene: TRBJ2-5; d_gene: NA; abundance: NA; v_gene: TRBV20-1; CDR3nt: TGCAGTGCCATCGAACCGGGACGGCACCAAGAGACCCAGTACTTC; CDR3aa: CSAIEPGRHQETQYF
j_gene: TRBJ2-4; d_gene: NA; abundance: NA; v_gene: TRBV12-3/TRBV12-4; CDR3nt: TGTGCCAGCTTAGACAGGGCCAAAAACATTCAGTACTTC; CDR3aa: CASLDRAKNIQYF
j_gene: TRBJ2-5; d_gene: NA; abundance: many; v_gene: TRBV5-1; CDR3nt: TGCGCCAGCAGCTTGTTCAAGGGGGTGAATCTGGAGACCCAGTACTTC; CDR3aa: CASSLFKGVNLETQYF
j_gene: TRBJ1-1; d_gene: TRBD1; abundance: NA; v_gene: TRBV29-1; CDR3nt: TGCAGCGTTGAAGATCCGGACAGGGCCCCGGGAAGGACCACTGAAGCTTTCTTT; CDR3aa: CSVEDPDRAPGRTTEAFF
j_gene: TRBJ2-7; d_gene: NA; abundance: NA; v_gene: TRBV24-1; CDR3nt: TGTGCCACCAGTGGTTTGGCCGAGCAGTACTTC; CDR3aa: CATSGLAEQYF
j_gene: TRBJ2-3; d_gene: NA; abundance: NA; v_gene: TRBV20-1; CDR3nt: TGCAGTGCTAGTAGGGTCCCTAGGGCAGATACGCAGTATTTT; CDR3aa: CSASRVPRADTQYF
j_gene: TRBJ1-2; d_gene: TRBD1; abundance: few; v_gene: TRBV5-4; CDR3nt: TGTGCCAGCAGCCCGCTACAGGGGGCCTCTGGCTACACCTTC; CDR3aa: CASSPLQGASGYTF
j_gene: TRBJ1-2; d_gene: TRBD1; abundance: many; v_gene: TRBV4-2; CDR3nt: TGTGCCAGCAGCCAACCAAGACAGGGCACCGGCTACACCTTC; CDR3aa: CASSQPRQGTGYTF
j_gene: TRBJ2-7; d_gene: NA; abundance: NA; v_gene: TRBV7-2; CDR3nt: TGTGCCAGCAGTTGGTTACCCTCCTACGAGCAGTACTTC; CDR3aa: CASSWLPSYEQYF
j_gene: TRBJ2-1; d_gene: NA; abundance: few; v_gene: TRBV15; CDR3nt: TGTGCCACCCGCCGGGACCCGCCATCTGGTGAGCAGTTCTTC; CDR3aa: CATRRDPPSGEQFF
j_gene: TRBJ1-5; d_gene: TRBD1; abundance: NA; v_gene: TRBV12-3/TRBV12-4; CDR3nt: TGTGCCAGCAGCCATCAGGGGGTGGGCGATCAGCCCCAGCATTTT; CDR3aa: CASSHQGVGDQPQHF
j_gene: TRBJ2-2; d_gene: NA; abundance: NA; v_gene: TRBV12-3/TRBV12-4; CDR3nt: TGTGCCAGCAGTTTAGGTCAGGGGGGTGACACCGGGGAGCTGTTTTTT; CDR3aa: CASSLGQGGDTGELFF
j_gene: TRBJ2-7; d_gene: NA; abundance: NA; v_gene: TRBV12-3/TRBV12-4; CDR3nt: TGTGCCAGCAACTCCGGGGTCGAGCAGTACTTC; CDR3aa: CASNSGVEQYF
j_gene: TRBJ1-6; d_gene: NA; abundance: few; v_gene: TRBV6-5; CDR3nt: TGTGCCAGCAGTTACCTCGGACCGAGCTCCTATAATTCACCCCTCCACTTT; CDR3aa: CASSYLGPSSYNSPLHF
j_gene: TRBJ1-2; d_gene: NA; abundance: NA; v_gene: TRBV3-1; CDR3nt: TGTGCCAGCAGCGGAGGGGCCTTCCCCTATGGCTACACCTTC; CDR3aa: CASSGGAFPYGYTF
j_gene: TRBJ2-3; d_gene: NA; abundance: NA; v_gene: TRBV27; CDR3nt: TGTGCCAGCAGTCCCACGGGACTGAGAACAGATACGCAGTATTTT; CDR3aa: CASSPTGLRTDTQYF
j_gene: TRBJ2-1; d_gene: NA; abundance: NA; v_gene: TRBV19; CDR3nt: TGTGCCAGCAGTATAGCTCGGCGCAATGAGCAGTTCTTC; CDR3aa: CASSIARRNEQFF
j_gene: TRBJ2-1; d_gene: TRBD2; abundance: NA; v_gene: TRBV20-1; CDR3nt: TGCAGTCCCCCCCGGGGGTGGGTAGCGGGTTTTTCCTACAATGAGCAGTTCTTC; CDR3aa: CSPPRGWVAGFSYNEQFF
j_gene: TRBJ2-3; d_gene: TRBD2; abundance: few; v_gene: TRBV5-4; CDR3nt: TGTGCCAGCAGCTCGATGACTAGCGGGCGTTACACAGATACGCAGTATTTT; CDR3aa: CASSSMTSGRYTDTQYF
j_gene: TRBJ1-1; d_gene: NA; abundance: few; v_gene: TRBV11-1; CDR3nt: TGTGCCAGCAGCTGGGGGGCAGCCGATCGGAACACTGAAGCTTTCTTT; CDR3aa: CASSWGAADRNTEAFF
j_gene: TRBJ2-1; d_gene: TRBD2; abundance: few; v_gene: TRBV6-5; CDR3nt: TGTGCCAGCACCGCGGGGGAGGAGTACAATGAGCAGTTCTTC; CDR3aa: CASTAGEEYNEQFF
j_gene: TRBJ2-7; d_gene: TRBD2; abundance: NA; v_gene: TRBV12-3/TRBV12-4; CDR3nt: TGTGCCAGCAGTTTAGTTCCGGGAGGACTCAATGAGCAGTACTTC; CDR3aa: CASSLVPGGLNEQYF
j_gene: TRBJ2-3; d_gene: NA; abundance: NA; v_gene: TRBV5-1; CDR3nt: TGCGCCAGCAGAGGCCATTCTATCTTCACAGATACGCAGTATTTT; CDR3aa: CASRGHSIFTDTQYF
j_gene: TRBJ2-7; d_gene: TRBD2; abundance: few; v_gene: TRBV3-1; CDR3nt: TGTGCCAGCAGCCAAACGGGGGGGTTAACCTACGAGCAGTACTTC; CDR3aa: CASSQTGGLTYEQYF
j_gene: TRBJ1-5; d_gene: NA; abundance: few; v_gene: TRBV5-8; CDR3nt: TGTGCCAGCAGGACTCGAGGGGTTAGCAATCAGCCCCAGCATTTT; CDR3aa: CASRTRGVSNQPQHF
j_gene: TRBJ1-4; d_gene: TRBD1; abundance: NA; v_gene: TRBV7-9; CDR3nt: TGTGCCAGCAGCTGGGACAGGGAGGAAAAACTGTTTTTT; CDR3aa: CASSWDREEKLFF
j_gene: TRBJ2-7; d_gene: TRBD1; abundance: NA; v_gene: TRBV5-5; CDR3nt: TGTGCCAGCAGCTTGGCTTCCGGGACAGGAGGCTACGAGCAGTACTTC; CDR3aa: CASSLASGTGGYEQYF
j_gene: TRBJ2-4; d_gene: TRBD2; abundance: NA; v_gene: TRBV4-2; CDR3nt: TGTGCCAGCAGCCAAGCTAGCGGGAGGGCCAAAAACATTCAGTACTTC; CDR3aa: CASSQASGRAKNIQYF
j_gene: TRBJ2-7; d_gene: NA; abundance: NA; v_gene: TRBV20-1; CDR3nt: TGCAGTGCTAGAGACCATAGCGGTAACTACGAGCAGTACTTC; CDR3aa: CSARDHSGNYEQYF
j_gene: TRBJ1-2; d_gene: NA; abundance: NA; v_gene: TRBV5-1; CDR3nt: TGCGCCAGCAGCTTTCGCAGGGGCCCTGGCTACACCTTC; CDR3aa: CASSFRRGPGYTF
j_gene: TRBJ2-3; d_gene: TRBD2; abundance: few; v_gene: TRBV13; CDR3nt: TGTGCCAGCAGCTCCCTGCCCTACCGGACTAGCAGGGACACAGATACGCAGTATTTT; CDR3aa: CASSSLPYRTSRDTDTQYF
j_gene: TRBJ1-2; d_gene: NA; abundance: many; v_gene: TRBV6-5; CDR3nt: TGTGCCAGCAGTTACGAGGGAGACTATGGCTACACCTTC; CDR3aa: CASSYEGDYGYTF
j_gene: TRBJ1-1; d_gene: TRBD1; abundance: once; v_gene: TRBV5-1; CDR3nt: TGCGCTAGCAGCTTGGTCACTCTCAGGGGGCGGATGAACACTGAAGCTTTCTTT; CDR3aa: CASSLVTLRGRMNTEAFF
j_gene: TRBJ2-7; d_gene: TRBD2; abundance: few; v_gene: TRBV10-3; CDR3nt: TGTGCCGTTGGGACTAGCGGGGACTCCTACGAGCAGTACTTC; CDR3aa: CAVGTSGDSYEQYF
j_gene: TRBJ1-2; d_gene: NA; abundance: NA; v_gene: TRBV29-1; CDR3nt: TGCATCTTCGGACAGAATGGCTACACCTTC; CDR3aa: CIFGQNGYTF
j_gene: TRBJ2-7; d_gene: NA; abundance: few; v_gene: TRBV5-1; CDR3nt: TGCGCCAGCAGCCCAGACGCTAATCCCTACGAGCAGTACTTC; CDR3aa: CASSPDANPYEQYF
j_gene: TRBJ2-7; d_gene: NA; abundance: many; v_gene: TRBV28; CDR3nt: TGTGCCAGCAGTTTAATCGGAGAGCAGTACTTC; CDR3aa: CASSLIGEQYF
j_gene: TRBJ2-3; d_gene: TRBD2; abundance: few; v_gene: TRBV7-2; CDR3nt: TGTGCCAGCAGCTTAGTTCGCGGACTAGCGGGAGGGGGGGGCACAGATACGCAGTATTTT; CDR3aa: CASSLVRGLAGGGGTDTQYF
j_gene: TRBJ1-2; d_gene: NA; abundance: NA; v_gene: TRBV5-4; CDR3nt: TGTGCCAGCAGCTTGCCCCCCTTCAATGGCTACACCTTC; CDR3aa: CASSLPPFNGYTF
j_gene: TRBJ1-5; d_gene: NA; abundance: NA; v_gene: TRBV4-1; CDR3nt: TGCGCCAGCAGCCAAGATTCGGCACCGTATAGCAATCAGCCCCAGCATTTT; CDR3aa: CASSQDSAPYSNQPQHF